Below, one T cell receptor beta chain is given with its context. This clonotype has ten or more counts. What antigen it recognizes has not been identified. Base qualities were left out, and no much larger clone turns up one base away. Systemically healthy Caucasian individuals from Russia, 35 to 40 in total and aged roughly 6 to 95 years, were included as donors. Around 10 milliliters of peripheral blood were drawn from each donor into EDTA-treated Vacutainer tubes. Ficoll-Paque density-gradient centrifugation was used to isolate PBMCs, with at least 7 million per sample. Total RNA, at least 6 micrograms per sample, was extracted from PBMCs with Trizol reagent. For every donor, flow cytometry on a PBMC aliquot measured the percentage of naive CD45RAhigh/CD27high T cells. CDR1 SGHNT and CDR2 YYREEE are derived from the germline V gene (reference sequence). V and J are truncated by 2 bases and 4 bases respectively, leaving an intervening sequence of 8 bases. From the cysteine up to the phenylalanine, the CDR3 has a length of 13 residues. Solely the CDR3 DNA is kept, with 39 bases framed from the first base.

The entry originates in a study of blood T cells in healthy people across ages (dated by TCRdb to 2015 to 2017). As for the study more broadly: In model experiments, template switching captured about one uniquely barcoded TCR beta cDNA molecule for every two T cells. The study measured age-related changes in TCR beta repertoire diversity using deep sequencing normalized with unique cDNA molecular identifiers. Four age groups were formed from the donors: young (average approximately 17 years), middle-aged (just under 40), aged (62) and long-lived (approximately 80). Using the same blood draw, the study looked at two additional independent replicas of 1 million unique cDNA reads for two donors, one aged 18 to 29 and the other aged 80 or older. Beyond this particular receptor, the publication reports: Estimates of total diversity based on one million sequenced T cells were regarded as lower bounds and as underestimates. Conclusive comparison of naive and antigen-experienced compartments was prevented by the profiling of bulk unsorted PBMCs. Compared with the aged group, the long-lived group had more naive CD4+ T cells, fewer expanded clones and increased TCR diversity, a pattern suggesting age selection. As age increased, observed TCR beta diversity per million T cells dropped in a roughly linear way, and a significant reduction was already evident by age about 40. Because donor CMV infection status was unknown, age-related changes in expanded clonotypes were potentially confounded. There was a strong correlation between observed TCR beta diversity and the percentage of naive T cells measured by flow cytometry.

Libraries were built with 5' RACE. Sequencer: Illumina HiSeq 2500. The second PCR ran for about 7 to 11 cycles and used a J-beta primer mix along with a sample-barcoded 5' primer. Each TCR beta cDNA molecule received a unique molecular identifier from a template-switch 5' adaptor carrying 12 random nucleotides. Each sample yielded at least 2.5 million CDR3-containing paired-end reads. First-strand cDNA synthesis was performed from all RNA using the Mint cDNA synthesis kit, with priming by a TRBC-specific oligonucleotide. After uracil-DNA glycosylase treatment, a first 18-cycle PCR used universal primers M1SS and BC2_uni_R on all cDNA. Per the original workflow: For normalization, 1 million high-quality reads, each with a distinct molecular identifier, were randomly selected from each sample. Reads with shared molecular identifiers were discarded instead of being binned into consensus sequences. MiTCR, with a Q25 quality threshold and the strictest error-elimination algorithm, was used for CDR3 identification, clonotype clustering and error correction. Lower-bound total TCR beta diversity was estimated with a nonparametric unseen species model using Euler transformation. Starting from the raw public reads, TCRdb applied fastp trimming at Q25, assembled clones with MiXCR and retained in-frame beta chains. Records with the same CDR3 protein are collapsed into one entry carrying the most frequent genes and DNA. The V and J calls here are based on TCRdb, not the publication. The sample yields roughly 800,000 distinct CDR3 sequences; around a quarter were counted once. Around 3% of the sample is taken by the ten largest.

Separately, the same data were catalogued under a study of T cells of mothers and their children. The second investigation adds: The donors were nine systemically healthy Caucasian individuals, made up of three mothers and their six children. cDNA synthesis used all of the extracted RNA, with approximately 1.6 ug of RNA in each 15 ul reaction. In the second PCR, the M1S primer added sample barcodes and 2-4 random nucleotides. Each mother yielded over 8.5 million TCR beta CDR3 reads and each child 2.5 million to 3.5 million reads. Thymic selection similarly shapes TCR recombination output in related and unrelated pairs, with minor effect from inherited differences. Related mother-child pairs always showed normalized repertoire overlap that was slightly higher than in unrelated mother-child pairs, though the difference was never significant. Persistent microchimeric T cell clones were not detected, at a sensitivity of about 99 clones per million clonotypes. Deep NGS was used in the study to compare the TCR beta repertoires of mothers and children and to look for features that separate related mother-child pairs from unrelated individuals. Mothers averaged about 37 +/- 4 years of age and children averaged approximately 12 +/- 4 years. After adapter ligation with NEBNext reagents, the libraries were sequenced on Illumina HiSeq 2000 with 100+100 nt paired-end reads. To prevent cross-contamination, the mother and child libraries were prepared a month apart and were sequenced in separate runs. For each donor, between roughly 500,000 and 2,100,000 distinct TCR beta clonotypes were identified. Naive TCR beta clonotypes were estimated from low-frequency clonotypes matched to each donor's FACS-determined naive share, without sorting.

The V gene is TRBV5-4 and the J gene is TRBJ2-3, with a tentative D gene TRBD2 over 7 matching bases. The sequence was obtained from a boy aged 5-17 years in good health. Sequenced sample: blood. The DNA sequence is TGTGCCAGCAGCTTCGGGGGGCCAGATACGCAGTATTTT. Its translation is CASSFGGPDTQYF.